The 5 T cell receptor beta chains reported below all come from one sample, sequenced in a study of tumor-infiltrating lymphocytes in primary liver carcinoma. A primer matching the constant region was used to make TCR beta cDNA from approximately 500 ng of total RNA. Libraries covering TCR beta were generated through three nested multiplex PCR rounds (using a slightly modified ARM-PCR). The two initial PCR rounds, about 9 cycles each, used TRBV1-TRBV30 forward and C-beta reverse primers. TCRdb ran MiXCR on the multiplex PCR reads and lists one entry per CDR3 protein. The data hold 20,000 to 25,000 distinct CDR3 sequences, with roughly 79% observed a single time. Extraction of RNA together with DNA used roughly 19-31 mg of unsorted bulk tissue. Material for sequencing was liver tumor tissue from sampling region 1. Subset denoted: tumor region T1, superior pole. Receptors originate from a woman in her thirties with primary liver carcinoma and hepatitis B virus infection.

Turning to this clonotype: Likely a read error: the CDR3 ends without its conserved phenylalanine or tryptophan. The chain links TRBV4-2 to TRBJ2-7; 10 bases agree with TRBD1. This CDR3 has 18 amino acids. V dropped 3 bases and J dropped 6; count of bases not matched to a gene: 17. In germline, CDR1 is LGHNA, CDR2 YNFKEQ. Here the CDR3 DNA reads TGTGCCAGCAGCCAGGAACATCTAGGACAGGGGGGACCACGCGAGCAGTACATC. Residues: CASSQEHLGQGGPREQYI.

In its sample, this clonotype was seen once. Given the absence of the conserved phenylalanine or tryptophan at the CDR3 end, a read error is likely. No DNA is shown, since the ends of the CDR3 on it are uncertain; the CDR3 is the one TCRdb lists. The V and J genes are TRBV4-1 and TRBJ2-1. From germline, CDR1 is MGHRA and CDR2 YSYEKL. The CDR3 extends over 15 residues, inclusive of both ends. CDR3: CASSPPLGPYNERFL.

For this clonotype: The conserved closing phenylalanine or tryptophan is absent in this CDR3, likely reflecting a read error. The rearrangement links TRBV2 to TRBJ2-1, with TRBD2 identical over 9 bases. The CDR3 consists of 18 residues. CDR1 and CDR2 (germline): SNHLY, FYNNEI. The CDR3: CASSETVGGRVLTNEQFI. The CDR3 nucleotides read TGTGCTAGCAGTGAAACTGTTGGCGGGAGGGTCCTTACCAATGAGCAGTTCATC.

A remark on this clonotype: One junction end disagrees with the germline gene, perhaps due to a read error. V usage is TRBV28 and J usage is TRBJ2-3; D possibly corresponds to TRBD1 (5 bases). The CDR3 extends over 17 amino acids. CDR1 is MDHEN, CDR2 SYDVKM, per germline. DNA of the CDR3: TGTGACAGCAGTTTTGACAGTATGAGGTGGGGCACAGTTACACAGTATTTT. It yields the protein CDSSFDSMRWGTVTQYF.

Of note for this clonotype: The junction differs from germline at one of its ends, possibly a read error. The chain combines TRBV11-2 with TRBJ1-2; D might be TRBD1 (5 bases). The germline CDR1 and CDR2 sequences are SGHAT and FQNNGV. This CDR3 has 13 residues. CDR3 sequence: CPSTQVGDGGYTF. The CDR3, as DNA: TGTCCCAGCACTCAGGTGGGGGATGGAGGCTACACCTTC. Together with reference TRBV11-2 and TRBJ1-2, the CDR3 gives the full variable domain: EAGVAQSPRYKIIEKRQSVAFWCNPISGHATLYWYQQILGQGPKLLIQFQNNGVVDDSQLPKDRFSAERLKGVDSTLKIQPAKLEDSAVYLCPSTQVGDGGYTFGSGTRLTVV.